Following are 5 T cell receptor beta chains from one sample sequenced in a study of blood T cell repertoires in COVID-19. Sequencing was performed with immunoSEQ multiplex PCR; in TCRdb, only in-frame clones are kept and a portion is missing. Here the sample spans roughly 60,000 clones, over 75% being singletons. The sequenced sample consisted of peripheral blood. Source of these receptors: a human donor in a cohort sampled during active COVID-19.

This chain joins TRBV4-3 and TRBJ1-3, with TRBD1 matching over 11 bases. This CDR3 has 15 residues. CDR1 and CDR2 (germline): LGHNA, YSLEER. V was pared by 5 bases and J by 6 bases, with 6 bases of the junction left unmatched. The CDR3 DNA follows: TGCGCCAGCAGCTTTCGGACAGGGGGCGCAAACACCATATATTTT. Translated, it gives CASSFRTGGANTIYF.

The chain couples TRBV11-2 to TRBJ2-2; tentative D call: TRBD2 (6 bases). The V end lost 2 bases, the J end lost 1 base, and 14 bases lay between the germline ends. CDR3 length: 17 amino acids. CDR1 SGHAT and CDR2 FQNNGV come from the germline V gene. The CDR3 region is CASSLRWGSGNTGELFF. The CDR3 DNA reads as TGTGCCAGCAGCTTAAGATGGGGTAGCGGGAACACCGGGGAGCTGTTTTTT.

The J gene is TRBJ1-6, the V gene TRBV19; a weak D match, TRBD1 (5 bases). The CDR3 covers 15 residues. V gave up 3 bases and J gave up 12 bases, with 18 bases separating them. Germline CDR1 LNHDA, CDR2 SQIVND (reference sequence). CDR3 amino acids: CASSIGGAHAQPLHF. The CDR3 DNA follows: TGTGCCAGTAGTATCGGCGGGGCCCACGCTCAACCCCTCCACTTT.

This CDR3 reads CASSLYGRGETQYF. The CDR3 nucleotides read TGCGCCAGCAGCTTGTACGGGAGAGGAGAGACCCAGTACTTC. This sequence joins TRBV5-1 and TRBJ2-5; the D gene is possibly TRBD2 (6 bases). The CDR3 contains 14 residues. Trimming removed 1 base at V and 4 bases at J, with 11 bases between. Germline V gene sequence: CDR1 SGHRS, CDR2 YFSETQ. The complete variable domain, with remaining parts taken from reference TRBV5-1 and TRBJ2-5, reads KAGVTQTPRYLIKTRGQQVTLSCSPISGHRSVSWYQQTPGQGLQFLFEYFSETQRNKGNFPGRFSGRQFSNSRSEMNVSTLELGDSALYLCASSLYGRGETQYFGPGTRLLVL.

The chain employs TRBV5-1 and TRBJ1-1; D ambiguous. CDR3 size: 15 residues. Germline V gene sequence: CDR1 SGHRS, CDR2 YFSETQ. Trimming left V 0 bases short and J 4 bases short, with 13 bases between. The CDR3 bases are TGCGCCAGCAGCTTGGCCCTTGAGGTCCCCACTGAAGCTTTCTTT. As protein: CASSLALEVPTEAFF.